One and the same sample provided the 10 T cell receptor beta chains below, sequenced in a study of regulatory T cells in long-lasting Graves disease. Relying on iRepertoire HTBI primers and Arm-PCR of CDR3 regions, the team built TCR beta libraries. TCRdb reprocessed the multiplex PCR reads with MiXCR, giving one entry per CDR3 protein. The sample has 400,000 to 500,000 distinct CDR3 sequences; about 15% are singletons. Time point described: newly diagnosed GD, antithyroid drugs for less than 3 months. RNA isolated from PBMCs was used to make the TCR library. The same specimen was also included in a second study, on T cells in Graves' hyperthyroidism and ophthalmopathy.

Sequenced material: peripheral blood mononuclear cells (PBMCs), taken at new diagnosis, from a patient treated with antithyroid drugs. All receptors come from a woman aged 18-30 years with Graves disease.

Points on this clonotype: A much larger clone is a single base away; this may be a read error. The genes are TRBV30 and TRBJ2-5, with D possibly being TRBD2 (6 bases). Looked up from germline, CDR1 is GTSNPN and CDR2 is SVGIG (reference sequence). V shed 0 bases and J shed 11 bases, with 16 bases lying between them. CDR3 size: 13 residues. CDR3: CAWSVVTSSVQYF. The CDR3 DNA sequence: TGTGCCTGGAGTGTTGTAACTAGCTCTGTGCAGTACTTC. The full variable domain, in which reference TRBV30 and TRBJ2-5 provide the parts outside the CDR3, is SQTIHQWPATLVQPVGSPLSLECTVEGTSNPNLYWYRQAAGRGLQLLFYSVGIGQISSEVPQNLSASRPQDRQFILSSKKLLLSDSGFYLCAWSVVTSSVQYFGPGTRLLVL.

This clonotype occurred many times. The chain employs TRBV18 and TRBJ2-2; 7 bases match TRBD1. V shed 6 bases and J 1 base; nucleotides not matched to a gene: 5. CDR3 size: 15 residues. Per the germline V gene, CDR1 is KGHSH and CDR2 is LQKENI. This CDR3 reads CASSPRQGNTGELFF. DNA for the CDR3: TGTGCCAGCTCCCCTCGACAGGGGAACACCGGGGAGCTGTTTTTT.

This clonotype was observed many times. The chain recombines TRBV5-1 with TRBJ1-3; D ambiguous. CDR1 SGHRS and CDR2 YFSETQ come from the germline V gene. V lost 0 bases and J 0 bases, leaving 7 bases between the germline ends. The CDR3 has 15 amino acids. CDR3 in amino acids: CASSLDRTSGNTIYF. CDR3 nucleotides: TGCGCCAGCAGCTTGGACCGAACCTCTGGAAACACCATATATTTT.

J is TRBJ2-1 and V is TRBV20-1; 9 bases map to TRBD2. The CDR3 consists of 15 residues. Germline lookup yields CDR1 DFQATT and CDR2 SNEGSKA (reference sequence). Trimming at V came to 6 bases and at J to 2 bases, leaving 8 bases not matched to a gene. As DNA, the CDR3 is TGCAGTGCATCAAAGGGACTAGCAGCCTACAATGAGCAGTTCTTC. It yields the protein CSASKGLAAYNEQFF.

About this clonotype: The CDR3 does not close with the conserved phenylalanine or tryptophan, likely indicating a read error. This chain connects TRBV7-9 to TRBJ2-7; 15 bases match TRBD2. Germline trimming cut 4 bases from V and 0 bases from J; bases unmatched to any gene: 1. Germline CDR1 SEHNR, CDR2 FQNEAQ (reference sequence). The CDR3 has 16 amino acids. The CDR3 reads CASSWGLAGGSYEQYS. The CDR3 DNA is TGTGCCAGCAGCTGGGGACTAGCGGGAGGCTCCTACGAGCAGTACTCC.

On this clonotype itself: Being one base from a much bigger clone, this may be a read error. This CDR3 reads CASSLMGLASINNEQLF. CDR3 nucleotides: TGTGCCAGCAGTTTAATGGGACTAGCAAGCATAAACAATGAGCAGCTCTTC. The rearrangement uses TRBV27 and TRBJ2-1, with 9 positions matching TRBD2. The V gene's germline CDR1 is MNHEY and CDR2 SMNVEV (reference sequence). The CDR3 contains 17 residues.

The rearrangement uses TRBV7-2 and TRBJ1-3; no clear D. Germline loops: CDR1 SGHTA, CDR2 FQGNSA. The CDR3 contains 14 residues. The germline V and J ends were trimmed by 3 bases and 2 bases, with 8 bases remaining between them. The chain's CDR3 is CASSFGSTGNTIYF. The CDR3, as DNA: TGTGCCAGCAGCTTCGGGAGCACTGGAAACACCATATATTTT.

Points on this clonotype: Because the CDR3 is missing its conserved closing phenylalanine or tryptophan, this is likely a read error. The DNA is omitted, as the CDR3 cannot be located on it reliably, and the CDR3 follows TCRdb's listing. V is TRBV27 and J is TRBJ2-7; TRBD1 is taken as the D call from the table, unchecked against the DNA. With termini counted, the CDR3 has 8 amino acids. Germline V gene data show CDR1 as MNHEY and CDR2 as SMNVEV (reference sequence). The CDR3 is CASSPRPP.

This clonotype was seen only a few times. The genes are TRBV7-9 and TRBJ2-5; 8 bases align to TRBD1. The trim removed 4 bases at V and 2 bases at J, leaving 3 bases unmatched. The germline V gene has CDR1 SEHNR and CDR2 FQNEAQ (reference sequence). The CDR3 is 14 residues long. CDR3 coding DNA: TGTGCCAGCAGCTCCTGGGACAGGCAAGAGACCCAGTACTTC. It yields the protein CASSSWDRQETQYF.

This clonotype was recorded a few times. This rearrangement joins TRBV4-1 to TRBJ2-1, with unresolved D. This CDR3 has 17 amino acids. Trimming left V 1 base short and J 5 bases short, with 18 bases between. Germline V gene lookup returns CDR1 MGHRA and CDR2 YSYEKL. The CDR3: CASSQAWGLAQDNEQFF. The CDR3 DNA sequence: TGCGCCAGCAGCCAAGCATGGGGATTAGCCCAAGACAATGAGCAGTTCTTC.